The 24 T cell receptor beta chains given below trace back to one sample, sequenced in a study of T cell responses to AZD1222 COVID-19 vaccine. Clones were sequenced by immunoSEQ multiplex PCR, and TCRdb holds only the in-frame ones, with some missing. Among about 84,000 clones listed, 85% to 95% were seen once. The sample was peripheral blood, taken 28 days after the second AZD1222 dose. These receptors were obtained from an adult who received the AZD1222 COVID-19 vaccine.

The chain recombines TRBV9 with TRBJ2-1, with D perhaps TRBD2 (6 bases). The CDR3 covers 15 residues. V was shortened by 5 bases and J by 0 bases, with 12 bases between the two germline ends. In germline, CDR1 is SGDLS, CDR2 YYNGEE. CDR3 protein: CASSRDLSSYNEQFF. The CDR3, as DNA: TGTGCCAGCAGTCGGGACTTAAGCTCCTACAATGAGCAGTTCTTC. Full variable domain (remainder filled in from reference TRBV9 and TRBJ2-1): DSGVTQTPKHLITATGQRVTLRCSPRSGDLSVYWYQQSLDQGLQFLIQYYNGEERAKGNILERFSAQQFPDLHSELNLSSLELGDSALYFCASSRDLSSYNEQFFGPGTRLTVL.

The V gene is TRBV4-2, the J gene TRBJ2-5, with D possibly matching TRBD1 (6 bases). The CDR3 contains 14 residues. Germline CDR1 and CDR2: LGHNA and YNFKEQ. Trimming removed 0 bases from V and 1 base from J, with 6 bases in between. The CDR3 nucleotides are TGTGCCAGCAGCCAAGAGGACAGCCAAGAGACCCAGTACTTC. Residues: CASSQEDSQETQYF.

A few counts support this clone. The rearrangement links TRBV9 to TRBJ1-4, with a weak D call TRBD1 (5 bases). Germline V lookup: CDR1 SGDLS, CDR2 YYNGEE. V lost 0 bases and J lost 0, with 12 bases in between. The CDR3 totals 17 residues. This CDR3 is CASSVGGTGPTNEKLFF. Written as DNA, the CDR3 is TGTGCCAGCAGCGTAGGAGGGACCGGTCCAACTAATGAAAAACTGTTTTTT.

The chain combines TRBV12-3 or TRBV12-4 with TRBJ2-7; the D gene is possibly TRBD1 (5 bases). V lost 6 bases to trimming and J lost 3 bases, with 9 bases between them. The CDR3 extends over 12 amino acids. CDR3 sequence: CASRGANYEQYF. DNA of the CDR3: TGTGCCAGCAGAGGGGCGAACTACGAGCAGTACTTC.

This clone was seen only a few times. The chain joins TRBV12-3 or TRBV12-4 to TRBJ2-3, with D possibly matching TRBD2 (6 bases). The CDR3 runs to 12 residues. V was shortened by 8 bases and J by 1 base, with 7 bases between the two germline ends. The CDR3 sequence is CASSGGTDTQYF. The CDR3, as DNA: TGTGCCAGCTCGGGGGGCACAGATACGCAGTATTTT.

This chain connects TRBV5-6 to TRBJ2-7; 7 bases map to TRBD1. The germline gives CDR1 SGHDT, CDR2 YYEEEE. The trim removed 1 base at V and 2 bases at J, leaving 6 bases unmatched. This CDR3 comprises 15 residues. This chain's CDR3 is CASSLKQGITYEQYF. CDR3 sequence (DNA): TGTGCCAGCAGCTTGAAACAGGGGATTACCTACGAGCAGTACTTC. The variable domain in full, completed from reference TRBV5-6 and TRBJ2-7, reads DAGVTQSPTHLIKTRGQQVTLRCSPKSGHDTVSWYQQALGQGPQFIFQYYEEEERQRGNFPDRFSGHQFPNYSSELNVNALLLGDSALYLCASSLKQGITYEQYFGPGTRLTVT.

The chain has TRBV3-1 (or the pseudogene TRBV3-2) and TRBJ2-7; the match to TRBD2 covers 8 bases. Germline V gives CDR1 LGHDT, CDR2 YNNKEL (reference sequence). The CDR3 spans 16 residues. V was clipped by 3 bases and J by 2 bases; unmatched bases: 9. The DNA of the CDR3 is TGTGCCAGCAGCCAGACCCACCCGCGGGGGGCCTACGAGCAGTACTTC. Translating it yields CASSQTHPRGAYEQYF.

The chain is built from TRBV3-1 (or the pseudogene TRBV3-2) and TRBJ1-6; D not certain. Trimming shortened V by 1 base and J by 9 bases, and 7 bases separated the two germline ends. The CDR3 contains 13 residues. CDR1 and CDR2 from the germline V gene are LGHDT and YNNKEL (reference sequence). In DNA form, the CDR3 reads TGTGCCAGCAGCCAAGGTCCAGCTTCACCCCTCCACTTT. Encoded protein: CASSQGPASPLHF.

The genes are TRBV7-3 and TRBJ1-1, with a weak D call TRBD1 (5 bases). Germline V gene data show CDR1 as SGHTA and CDR2 as FQGTGA. This CDR3 comprises 15 residues. The V end lost 1 base, the J end lost 5 bases, and 14 bases lay between the germline ends. The CDR3 DNA sequence: TGTGCCAGCAGCTTAATGGGGGGGTTGTCGACTGAAGCTTTCTTT. It specifies CASSLMGGLSTEAFF.

This rearrangement joins TRBV4-1 to TRBJ1-1, with D hard to call. Germline CDR1 and CDR2: MGHRA and YSYEKL. Deletions cut 0 bases from V and 4 bases from J, with 9 bases between. The CDR3 contains 14 residues. Written as DNA, the CDR3 is TGCGCCAGCAGCCAAGATAAAGGGTTCACTGAAGCTTTCTTT. The encoded protein is CASSQDKGFTEAFF.

This chain uses TRBV3-1 (or the pseudogene TRBV3-2) with TRBJ1-2; perhaps TRBD1 as D (5 bases). V was clipped by 1 base and J by 8 bases, with 14 bases between them. The germline V gene encodes CDR1 LGHDT and CDR2 YNNKEL (reference sequence). CDR3 length: 14 residues. The CDR3 here is CASSQVGQGYGYTF. CDR3 bases: TGTGCCAGCAGCCAAGTGGGGCAGGGTTACGGCTACACCTTC.

This chain links TRBV28 with TRBJ2-1; weak D call: TRBD2 (5 bases). CDR3 length: 14 amino acids. With 7 bases removed from V and 5 bases from J, the gap between germline ends came to 15 bases. Germline CDR1 is MDHEN and CDR2 is SYDVKM. CDR3 sequence reads: CASTLTILDNEQFF. In nucleotides, the CDR3 is TGTGCCAGCACCCTTACAATACTAGACAATGAGCAGTTCTTC. The entire variable domain, with the rest obtained from reference TRBV28 and TRBJ2-1, is as follows: DVKVTQSSRYLVKRTGEKVFLECVQDMDHENMFWYRQDPGLGLRLIYFSYDVKMKEKGDIPEGYSVSREKKERFSLILESASTNQTSMYLCASTLTILDNEQFFGPGTRLTVL.

This clone has just one count. The genes are TRBV5-5 and TRBJ1-2; unclear D gene. The germline V gene has CDR1 SGHKS and CDR2 YYEKEE (reference sequence). This CDR3 is 14 amino acids long. The V end lost 4 bases, the J end lost 7 bases, and 17 bases lay between the germline ends. The CDR3 region is CASSPRGGLGGYTF. CDR3 coding DNA: TGTGCCAGCAGCCCTCGAGGCGGACTGGGTGGCTACACCTTC.

This chain links TRBV5-1 with TRBJ1-6, with TRBD1 matching 11 bases. Germline V gene data show CDR1 as SGHRS and CDR2 as YFSETQ. V shed 0 bases and J 12 bases; nucleotides not matched to a gene: 5. The CDR3 sequence is 15 residues long. The chain's CDR3 is CASSLAGTGGEPLHF. The CDR3 region has the DNA TGCGCCAGCAGCTTGGCGGGGACAGGGGGTGAACCCCTCCACTTT.

Here the CDR3 reads CASSRVQRQGSYQPQHF. The CDR3 DNA sequence: TGTGCCAGTAGTAGGGTCCAGAGGCAGGGATCATATCAGCCCCAGCATTTT. This rearrangement joins TRBV19 to TRBJ1-5, with a weak D call TRBD1 (5 bases). CDR1 is LNHDA, CDR2 SQIVND, per germline (reference sequence). The germline V and J ends were trimmed by 4 bases and 5 bases, with 21 bases remaining between them. The CDR3 is 17 amino acids.

The gene calls are TRBV7-3 and TRBJ1-6; D not certain. This CDR3 is built from 19 residues. CDR1 is SGHTA, CDR2 FQGTGA, per germline. V lost 5 bases and J 0 bases, leaving 20 bases between the germline ends. As DNA, the CDR3 is TGTGCCAGCAGCCCGCCGACCTACGCGCCGGCCTCCTATAATTCACCCCTCCACTTT. Translating gives CASSPPTYAPASYNSPLHF. Full variable domain (missing parts from reference TRBV7-3 and TRBJ1-6): GAGVSQTPSNKVTEKGKYVELRCDPISGHTALYWYRQSLGQGPEFLIYFQGTGAADDSGLPNDRFFAVRPEGSVSTLKIQRTERGDSAVYLCASSPPTYAPASYNSPLHFGNGTRLTVT.

The chain employs TRBV27 and TRBJ1-2; D unresolved. The CDR3 totals 13 residues. V lost 3 bases, J lost 4 bases, and 9 bases lay in between. Germline V gene sequence: CDR1 MNHEY, CDR2 SMNVEV (reference sequence). The CDR3 spells CASSFANRYGYTF. CDR3 bases: TGTGCCAGCAGTTTTGCAAACCGCTATGGCTACACCTTC.

The chain joins TRBV28 to TRBJ1-1; weak D call: TRBD1 (6 bases). Germline V lookup: CDR1 MDHEN, CDR2 SYDVKM. This CDR3 region has 13 residues. Trimming pared 8 bases from V and 1 base from J, leaving 11 bases between. CDR3 loop: CASGGDKNTEAFF. CDR3 DNA sequence: TGTGCCAGCGGGGGGGACAAGAACACTGAAGCTTTCTTT.

The chain employs TRBV10-3 and TRBJ1-3; D call uncertain. V lost 8 bases and J 2 bases, leaving 7 bases between the germline ends. The CDR3 spans 12 residues. CDR1 and CDR2 from the germline V gene are ENHRY and SYGVKD. In DNA, the CDR3 is TGTGCCATCGGGTCAGCTGGAAACACCATATATTTT. Amino acid sequence: CAIGSAGNTIYF.

The rearrangement uses TRBV7-9 and TRBJ2-7; D gene ambiguous. The germline V gene has CDR1 SEHNR and CDR2 FQNEAQ (reference sequence). The CDR3 sequence is 12 residues long. V lost 4 bases and J lost 2, with 6 bases in between. CDR3 residues: CASSSEAYEQYF. CDR3 DNA: TGTGCCAGCAGCTCGGAAGCCTACGAGCAGTACTTC.

The chain combines TRBV5-6 with TRBJ2-7; no reliable D call. The V end lost 5 bases, the J end lost 0 bases, and 21 bases lay between the germline ends. The germline V gene encodes CDR1 SGHDT and CDR2 YYEEEE. This CDR3 contains 17 residues. DNA of the CDR3: TGTGCCAGCAGAAAACAGTTCCATAGGGAAAGCTCCTACGAGCAGTACTTC. Translation: CASRKQFHRESSYEQYF. Variable domain in full (rest from reference TRBV5-6 and TRBJ2-7): DAGVTQSPTHLIKTRGQQVTLRCSPKSGHDTVSWYQQALGQGPQFIFQYYEEEERQRGNFPDRFSGHQFPNYSSELNVNALLLGDSALYLCASRKQFHRESSYEQYFGPGTRLTVT.

The chain recombines TRBV5-1 with TRBJ1-1, with D tentatively TRBD1 (5 bases). The V end was cut by 0 bases, the J end by 1 base, with 10 bases between. This CDR3 has 15 residues. Per germline, CDR1 SGHRS and CDR2 YFSETQ. Here the CDR3 reads CASSLAGTGNTEAFF. Here the CDR3 DNA reads TGCGCCAGCAGCTTGGCTGGGACGGGGAACACTGAAGCTTTCTTT. Looking up the rest from reference TRBV5-1 and TRBJ1-1 gives the full variable domain: KAGVTQTPRYLIKTRGQQVTLSCSPISGHRSVSWYQQTPGQGLQFLFEYFSETQRNKGNFPGRFSGRQFSNSRSEMNVSTLELGDSALYLCASSLAGTGNTEAFFGQGTRLTVV.

The chain has TRBV10-1 and TRBJ1-1; 9 nucleotides match TRBD1. This CDR3 spans 15 amino acids. J lost 5 bases, V lost 0 bases, and 4 bases had no gene match. Germline CDR1 is WNHNN and CDR2 is SYGVQD (reference sequence). CDR3 protein: CASSESVTGGTEAFF. DNA of the CDR3: TGCGCCAGCAGTGAGTCCGTGACAGGGGGGACTGAAGCTTTCTTT.

The CDR3 here is CASSPLDRNYTF. The CDR3 DNA reads as TGTGCCAGCAGCCCCCTAGACAGAAACTACACCTTC. The rearrangement joins TRBV3-1 (or the pseudogene TRBV3-2) to TRBJ1-2, with TRBD1 as a possible D gene (5 bases). CDR3 length: 12 residues. CDR1 LGHDT and CDR2 YNNKEL come from the germline V gene (reference sequence). V lost 4 bases to trimming and J lost 10 bases, with 13 bases between them.